Listed below are T cell receptor beta chains from one sample, sequenced in a study of OX40 agonist ivuxolimab in advanced cancers. Method: immunoSEQ multiplex PCR; TCRdb's copy keeps in-frame clones and lacks some. The sample records roughly 80,000 clones, 86% being singletons. Here the sequenced sample was CD4+ or CD8+ T cells sorted from blood, taken in a trial of the OX40 agonist ivuxolimab. The receptors were gathered from an adult with an advanced solid tumor such as melanoma, head and neck, liver or kidney cancer. Both conserved end residues are part of each CDR3. The order of the fields is clone size, D gene, V gene, J gene, CDR3 DNA, CDR3 protein. A D gene is named only where the DNA matches it firmly. Clone size appears in some rows only: once, few, many, or a class for an expanded clone.

size: once
D: TRBD2
V: TRBV18
J: TRBJ2-7
DNA: TGTGCCAGCTCACCGGTGCGGGGGGCCTACGAGCAGTACTTC
CDR3: CASSPVRGAYEQYF

size: NA
D: NA
V: TRBV7-2
J: TRBJ2-3
DNA: TGTGCCAGCAGCTTAGTCGCCGGCCTTAGCACAGATACGCAGTATTTT
CDR3: CASSLVAGLSTDTQYF

size: few
D: NA
V: TRBV18
J: TRBJ2-2
DNA: TGTGCCAGCTCACCAGCGCAGGCGCGCACCGGGGAGCTGTTTTTT
CDR3: CASSPAQARTGELFF

size: NA
D: NA
V: TRBV9
J: TRBJ2-2
DNA: TGTGCCAGCAGCGCCGGGACATGGAACACCGGGGAGCTGTTTTTT
CDR3: CASSAGTWNTGELFF

size: NA
D: NA
V: TRBV6-6
J: TRBJ2-3
DNA: TGTGCCAGCAGTTACTCGGCGGACCGGGGGGATACGCAGTATTTT
CDR3: CASSYSADRGDTQYF

size: NA
D: NA
V: TRBV4-1
J: TRBJ1-2
DNA: TGCGCCAGCAGCCAGGAGAACTATGGCTACACCTTC
CDR3: CASSQENYGYTF

size: few
D: NA
V: TRBV19
J: TRBJ2-7
DNA: TGTGCCAGTAGTATAGCCAGGGGCGATGAGCAGTACTTC
CDR3: CASSIARGDEQYF

size: NA
D: NA
V: TRBV5-1
J: TRBJ2-3
DNA: TGCGCCAGCAGCTCCACCACAGATACGCAGTATTTT
CDR3: CASSSTTDTQYF

size: NA
D: NA
V: TRBV11-1
J: TRBJ1-1
DNA: TGTGCCAGCAGCTTAGCCCTTTATGAGGTGAACACTGAAGCTTTCTTT
CDR3: CASSLALYEVNTEAFF

size: NA
D: TRBD2
V: TRBV6-1
J: TRBJ2-3
DNA: TGTGCCAGCAGCCAGCGGGAGCCAGATACGCAGTATTTT
CDR3: CASSQREPDTQYF

size: NA
D: NA
V: TRBV11-2
J: TRBJ1-1
DNA: TGTGCCAGCAGCTTAGATAAGGGGATGAACACTGAAGCTTTCTTT
CDR3: CASSLDKGMNTEAFF

size: once
D: NA
V: TRBV11-3
J: TRBJ1-2
DNA: TGTGCCAGCAGCTTAGGGCCAGGGGCTGTCGGCTACACCTTC
CDR3: CASSLGPGAVGYTF

size: NA
D: NA
V: TRBV13
J: TRBJ2-1
DNA: TGTGCCAGCAGCTCCACCCGATACAATGAGCAGTTCTTC
CDR3: CASSSTRYNEQFF

size: once
D: NA
V: TRBV28
J: TRBJ2-5
DNA: TGTGCCAGCAGTTTATTCGGCCAGGGCCAAAGGGAGACCCAGTACTTC
CDR3: CASSLFGQGQRETQYF

size: NA
D: TRBD2
V: TRBV28
J: TRBJ2-3
DNA: TGTGCCACACTCATAGCGGGAGGCCGCACAGATACGCAGTATTTT
CDR3: CATLIAGGRTDTQYF

size: NA
D: TRBD2
V: TRBV27
J: TRBJ2-2
DNA: TGTGCCACAAGGACAAGACTAGCGGAAAACACCGGGGAGCTGTTTTTT
CDR3: CATRTRLAENTGELFF

size: NA
D: NA
V: TRBV11-2
J: TRBJ1-1
DNA: TGTGCCAGCAGCTCTGGGATGCTCTCGGGCACTGAAGCTTTCTTT
CDR3: CASSSGMLSGTEAFF

size: NA
D: NA
V: TRBV4-3
J: TRBJ2-5
DNA: TGCGCCAGCAGCCAAGATCGGGGGGCTTGGGAGACCCAGTACTTC
CDR3: CASSQDRGAWETQYF

size: NA
D: NA
V: TRBV7-3
J: TRBJ2-7
DNA: TGTGCCAGCAGCTTAGATTACTCCTACGAGCAGTACTTC
CDR3: CASSLDYSYEQYF

size: NA
D: NA
V: TRBV7-9
J: TRBJ2-7
DNA: TGTGCCAGCAGCTTAGACAGATCCTACGAGCAGTACTTC
CDR3: CASSLDRSYEQYF

size: NA
D: NA
V: TRBV20-1
J: TRBJ2-5
DNA: TGCAGTGCTAGTGATACGACCCAGTACTTC
CDR3: CSASDTTQYF

size: NA
D: TRBD1
V: TRBV28
J: TRBJ1-2
DNA: TGTGCCATCACAGGGGCCAGGGGCTACACCTTC
CDR3: CAITGARGYTF